The 26 T cell receptor beta chains below were found in one sample sequenced in a study. TCRdb re-called the 5' RACE reads with MiXCR, one entry per CDR3 protein. The repertoire holds 20,000 to 25,000 distinct CDR3 sequences, with more than 30% as singletons. The sequenced sample consisted of tumor-infiltrating naive CD4+ T cells sorted from the breast tumor. The subset denotes: naive CD4+ T cells, CD4+CD45RA+CD25-. The source of these receptors is a female donor with breast cancer.

In regard to this clonotype: A single base separates this from a much larger clone, so it may be a read error. V and J are TRBV4-1 and TRBJ2-1; TRBD2 aligns across 10 bases. J gave up 2 bases and V 0 bases, and 7 bases lay outside the gene matches. The CDR3 spans 18 residues. The V gene's germline CDR1 is MGHRA and CDR2 YSYEKL. CDR3 loop: CASSQDLLAGPAYNEQFF. In DNA, the CDR3 is TGCGCCAGCAGCCAAGATTTACTAGCGGGACCAGCCTACAATGAGCAGTTCTTC.

The rearrangement links TRBV6-5 to TRBJ1-1; 9 bases agree with TRBD1. This CDR3 spans 15 amino acids. Per germline, CDR1 MNHEY and CDR2 SVGAGI. After removal of 6 bases from V and 1 base from J, the junction contained 6 bases not matched to a gene. CDR3 bases: TGTGCCAGCAGGTCACCGGGACAGGGGAACACTGAAGCTTTCTTT. Translating it yields CASRSPGQGNTEAFF.

The rearrangement joins TRBV24-1 to TRBJ1-5; D remains ambiguous. CDR3 length equals 15 residues. V dropped 9 bases and J dropped 1 base, with 15 bases sitting between them. CDR1 is KGHDR and CDR2 is SFDVKD in the germline V gene. DNA of the CDR3: TGTGCCACCTATCACCGGTACTTCAGCAATCAGCCCCAGCATTTT. Amino acids: CATYHRYFSNQPQHF.

CDR3 sequence reads: CASSRTQSYEQYF. CDR3 DNA: TGTGCCAGCTCCCGGACGCAATCATACGAGCAGTACTTC. The gene calls are TRBV18 and TRBJ2-7; D remains ambiguous. Germline values: CDR1 KGHSH, CDR2 LQKENI. Trimming removed 6 bases from V and 4 bases from J, with 13 bases in between. This CDR3 is built from 13 residues.

By its share, this clonotype is medium-sized. The chain has TRBV20-1 and TRBJ2-1; 11 nucleotides line up with TRBD2. The V gene's germline CDR1 is DFQATT and CDR2 SNEGSKA (reference sequence). V was pared by 5 bases and J by 2 bases, with 2 bases of the junction left unmatched. The CDR3 covers 14 residues. The chain's CDR3 is CSAGSGRAYNEQFF. The CDR3 DNA reads as TGCAGTGCTGGTAGCGGGAGGGCCTACAATGAGCAGTTCTTC.

This clonotype was picked up a small number of times. V and J are TRBV5-1 and TRBJ2-1; 10 positions agree with TRBD2. The germline CDR1 and CDR2 sequences are SGHRS and YFSETQ. The junction had 15 bases not matched to a gene; V was cut back by 4 bases and J by 2 bases. This CDR3 has 19 residues. The CDR3 region has the DNA TGCGCCAGCAGCCGACGGGACAGGAGAAGCGGGAGGGCCTACAATGAGCAGTTCTTC. Translated, it gives CASSRRDRRSGRAYNEQFF.

The chain has TRBV18 and TRBJ2-3; no clear D gene. Germline V CDR1 and CDR2: KGHSH, LQKENI. Trimming took 0 bases from V and 12 from J, leaving 13 bases between them. The CDR3 is 13 residues long. CDR3 amino acids: CASSPPVTDPQYF. The CDR3 bases are TGTGCCAGCTCACCACCGGTCACAGATCCACAGTATTTT. The whole variable domain, remainder taken from reference TRBV18 and TRBJ2-3, is NAGVMQNPRHLVRRRGQEARLRCSPMKGHSHVYWYRQLPEEGLKFMVYLQKENIIDESGMPKERFSAEFPKEGPSILRIQQVVRGDSAAYFCASSPPVTDPQYFGPGTRLTVL.

Points on this clonotype: Germline is not matched at one junction end, which may reflect a read error. V usage is TRBV5-1 and J usage is TRBJ2-7; possible D gene TRBD2, 6 bases. There are 13 residues in the CDR3. Germline assignment: CDR1 SGHRS and CDR2 YFSETQ. The CDR3 is CACSSAGTYGQYF. The CDR3 nucleotides read TGCGCCTGCAGCTCCGCGGGGACCTACGGGCAGTACTTC.

Ten or more counts support this clonotype. The genes are TRBV30 and TRBJ1-1; D possibly corresponds to TRBD1 (5 bases). The length of the CDR3 is 12 residues. Trimming took off 8 bases at V and 1 base at J, with 11 bases between the two ends. Per the germline V gene, CDR1 is GTSNPN and CDR2 is SVGIG (reference sequence). CDR3 sequence: CAGTSRNTEAFF. The CDR3 DNA follows: TGTGCCGGGACCTCAAGGAACACTGAAGCTTTCTTT.

This clonotype was seen many times. The V call is TRBV3-1, the J call TRBJ2-7; D remains ambiguous. This CDR3 is 15 amino acids long. Trimming stripped 0 bases from V and 1 base from J, with 10 bases between. Germline V gene data show CDR1 as LGHDT and CDR2 as YNNKEL (reference sequence). The CDR3 protein is CASSQDKDRSYEQYF. CDR3 nucleotide sequence: TGTGCCAGCAGCCAAGATAAGGATCGATCCTACGAGCAGTACTTC.

This clonotype appeared a few times. This rearrangement joins TRBV20-1 to TRBJ1-6; 10 positions agree with TRBD1. V shed 0 bases, J shed 8 bases, and the junction held 4 bases outside the gene matches. Germline CDR1 is DFQATT and CDR2 is SNEGSKA (reference sequence). CDR3 size: 15 residues. CDR3 bases: TGCAGTGCTAGAGACCGGGACAGGGGTCATTCACCCCTCCACTTT. Protein: CSARDRDRGHSPLHF.

To note about this clonotype: It may be a read error: a sequence one base away is much more abundant. The CDR3 does not end in the conserved phenylalanine or tryptophan, so this is likely a read error. The chain recombines TRBV2 with TRBJ2-7; D uncertain. This CDR3 contains 14 residues. Germline-derived CDR1 and CDR2 are SNHLY and FYNNEI. Trimming pared 3 bases from V and 0 bases from J, leaving 9 bases between. The CDR3, as DNA: TGTGCCAGCAGTGACATCGGCCGCTCCTACGAGCAGTACTCC. Its protein is CASSDIGRSYEQYS.

The CDR3 loop reads CASSRAIAYEQYF. CDR3 bases: TGTGCCAGTAGTAGGGCCATCGCCTACGAGCAGTACTTC. J is TRBJ2-7 and V is TRBV19; no reliable D call. This CDR3 region has 13 residues. The ends were cut back, 4 bases at V and 2 bases at J, with 9 bases in the middle. Germline V CDR1 and CDR2: LNHDA, SQIVND (reference sequence).

This rearrangement joins TRBV7-2 to TRBJ1-1; tentative D call: TRBD1 (5 bases). V shed 1 base and J shed 1 base, with 10 bases lying between them. Germline V gene data show CDR1 as SGHTA and CDR2 as FQGNSA. There are 15 residues in the CDR3. CDR3 protein: CASSLGGSGNTEAFF. The CDR3 nucleotides read TGTGCCAGCAGCTTAGGGGGCTCGGGGAACACTGAAGCTTTCTTT.

The gene calls are TRBV7-2 and TRBJ2-3, with no clear D. The CDR3 is 15 amino acids. V lost 5 bases to trimming and J lost 3 bases, with 15 bases between them. Germline V CDR1 and CDR2: SGHTA, FQGNSA. The CDR3 coding sequence is TGTGCCAGCAGCCTCCAGCCAGTAGGGACAGATACGCAGTATTTT. Protein: CASSLQPVGTDTQYF.

To note about this clonotype: This may be a read error: a much more frequent sequence differs by one nucleotide. The chain uses TRBV6-1 and TRBJ1-5, with TRBD1 matching over 9 bases. CDR3 length equals 14 residues. In germline, CDR1 is MNHNS, CDR2 SASEGT. Trimming removed 7 bases from V and 7 bases from J; junction bases left unmatched: 8. The CDR3 spells CASTRTGAGQPQHF. In DNA form, the CDR3 reads TGTGCCAGCACTCGGACAGGGGCAGGCCAGCCCCAGCATTTT.

Many counts were recorded for this clonotype. The genes are TRBV5-6 and TRBJ2-4; 9 positions agree with TRBD1. Germline CDR1 and CDR2: SGHDT and YYEEEE. J was trimmed by 7 bases and V by 0 bases; bases with no gene match: 8. The CDR3 spans 16 residues. CDR3 DNA sequence: TGTGCCAGCAGCTTGGCCCCGACAGGGGGGTATAACATTCAGTACTTC. Protein product: CASSLAPTGGYNIQYF.

This clonotype appeared many times. This sequence joins TRBV4-2 and TRBJ2-1; D gene uncertain. V was cut by 8 bases and J by 7 bases, with 12 bases left in between. Per germline, CDR1 LGHNA and CDR2 YNFKEQ. The CDR3 contains 12 residues. Written as DNA, the CDR3 is TGTGCCAGCGCCACGTTTTATAATGAGCAGTTCTTC. Its translation is CASATFYNEQFF.

The chain uses TRBV20-1 and TRBJ1-1; TRBD1 might be the D (5 bases). This CDR3 contains 11 residues. The ends were cut back, 6 bases at V and 2 bases at J, with 7 bases in the middle. Germline V lookup: CDR1 DFQATT, CDR2 SNEGSKA (reference sequence). The CDR3 DNA sequence: TGCAGTGCGGGGGGAAACACTGAAGCTTTCTTT. Translated: CSAGGNTEAFF.

With respect to this clonotype: This CDR3 fails to terminate in the conserved phenylalanine or tryptophan, so it likely reflects a read error. No DNA is shown, since the ends of the CDR3 on it are uncertain; the CDR3 is the one TCRdb lists. This sequence joins TRBV6-1 and TRBJ2-1; whether TRBD1, the table's D call, matches the DNA was not checked. The CDR3 numbers 16 amino acids, ends counted. CDR1 and CDR2 from the germline V gene are MNHNS and SASEGT. The CDR3 region is CASSEGSDQGGYTFGS.

This clonotype was counted many times. This chain uses TRBV6-1 with TRBJ1-1, with D hard to call. CDR1 and CDR2 (germline): MNHNS, SASEGT. V was pared by 1 base and J by 0 bases, with 9 bases between. The CDR3 has 15 amino acids. The CDR3 DNA follows: TGTGCCAGCAGTGAAGGGGCAGGAGTGAACACTGAAGCTTTCTTT. This gives the protein CASSEGAGVNTEAFF.

Points on this clonotype: A much larger clone sits a single nucleotide away, making a read error possible. V and J are TRBV9 and TRBJ1-1, with no clear D. The CDR3 totals 13 residues. Germline loops: CDR1 SGDLS, CDR2 YYNGEE. The CDR3 spells CACSVEREVGAFF. The CDR3 DNA reads TGTGCCTGCAGCGTAGAAAGGGAAGTAGGGGCTTTCTTT.

As concerns this clonotype: This sequence may be a read error, since a much larger clone differs from it by one base. The rearrangement uses TRBV6-6 and TRBJ1-2, with D perhaps TRBD1 (5 bases). CDR1 MNHNY and CDR2 SVGAGI come from the germline V gene (reference sequence). The CDR3 extends over 16 amino acids. Here the CDR3 reads CAGSYAGTDTGGGYTF. CDR3 bases: TGTGCCGGCAGTTACGCCGGGACGGACACGGGGGGTGGCTACACCTTC.

This clonotype was recorded a few times. The rearrangement joins TRBV7-9 to TRBJ2-1; D call uncertain. The V gene's germline CDR1 is SEHNR and CDR2 FQNEAQ (reference sequence). The CDR3 is 13 amino acids. V was cut by 3 bases and J by 4 bases, with 7 bases left in between. The CDR3 DNA is TGTGCCAGCAGCTTGTGGCCATACAATGAGCAGTTCTTC. This translates into CASSLWPYNEQFF.

As regards this clonotype: The junction departs from the called germline gene at one end, perhaps through a read error. This chain links TRBV29-1 with TRBJ1-2, with TRBD1 as a possible D gene (6 bases). Germline V gene lookup returns CDR1 SQVTM and CDR2 ANQGSEA. The CDR3 runs to 13 residues. CDR3 DNA sequence: TGCAGCGTTGAACGGGGGGCGGATCGTGGCTACTCCTTC. This translates into CSVERGADRGYSF.

The sample holds many counts of this clonotype. This chain joins TRBV7-2 and TRBJ2-7; perhaps TRBD2 as D (7 bases). Between the trimmed V and J ends, which lost 0 bases and 7 bases, there was a span of 16 bases. Germline CDR1 and CDR2: SGHTA and FQGNSA. The CDR3 consists of 15 residues. CDR3 protein: CASSLALRGAGEQYF. The DNA of the CDR3 is TGTGCCAGCAGCTTAGCCCTTCGGGGGGCGGGAGAGCAGTACTTC.